A selection of T cell receptor beta chains follows, all from one sample in a study of T cell responses to AZD1222 COVID-19 vaccine. Here immunoSEQ multiplex PCR was the method, and the copy in TCRdb shows in-frame clones only, minus some. The table records fewer than 140,000 clones, around 90% of them present only once. The sample was peripheral blood, taken on day 0 of AZD1222 vaccination. The receptors stem from an adult in good health. Each CDR3 is given with its conserved first and last residue. Each record gives: D gene, CDR3 length, clone size, J gene, V gene, CDR3 protein. D genes are given only for firm matches. Part of the rows lack a size; the others show once, few, many or a class for expanded clones.

TRBD2 | 16 | . | TRBJ2-7 | TRBV3-1/TRBV3-2 | CASSQVGTSGRYEQYF
TRBD1 | 15 | once | TRBJ2-3 | TRBV6-5 | CASRPTGFGTDTQYF
TRBD1 | 16 | . | TRBJ2-3 | TRBV19 | CASSRDRGKWADTQYF
TRBD1 | 14 | . | TRBJ2-1 | TRBV28 | CASSSPGQGNEQFF
TRBD2 | 18 | . | TRBJ2-2 | TRBV12-5 | CASGLVGGGLGNTGELFF
TRBD1 | 14 | . | TRBJ1-1 | TRBV10-3 | CAISFGTENTEAFF
. | 13 | few | TRBJ2-1 | TRBV6-2/TRBV6-3 | CASSLGSWNEQFF
TRBD1 | 18 | . | TRBJ2-3 | TRBV4-1 | CASSQDPPNRGPADTQYF
TRBD1 | 15 | few | TRBJ1-3 | TRBV6-7 | CASSSGQGSGNTIYF
. | 11 | . | TRBJ2-1 | TRBV11-1 | CASSLRGEQFF
. | 12 | . | TRBJ2-7 | TRBV19 | CASSIDFGSQYF
. | 15 | . | TRBJ2-1 | TRBV9 | CASSMGLFSYNEQFF
TRBD1 | 13 | . | TRBJ1-2 | TRBV6-5 | CASYQQGNYGYTF
. | 13 | . | TRBJ2-2 | TRBV7-9 | CASSRQNTGELFF
. | 13 | . | TRBJ2-7 | TRBV9 | CASSGGSGYEQYF
. | 14 | few | TRBJ2-1 | TRBV28 | CASRTGFSHNEQFF
TRBD2 | 17 | . | TRBJ2-7 | TRBV18 | CASSPPNSLAGAHEQYF
TRBD1 | 17 | few | TRBJ2-6 | TRBV2 | CASSGTGGYSGANVLTF
. | 13 | . | TRBJ1-5 | TRBV30 | CAWSVDSNQPQHF
TRBD2 | 14 | . | TRBJ2-7 | TRBV3-1/TRBV3-2 | CASSQGDGRNEQYF
TRBD1 | 14 | . | TRBJ1-5 | TRBV7-9 | CASSPDRGNQPQHF
TRBD2 | 15 | . | TRBJ2-3 | TRBV6-2/TRBV6-3 | CASTPLGGNTDTQYF
TRBD1 | 14 | . | TRBJ1-1 | TRBV28 | CASRPGQGYTEAFF
TRBD1 | 16 | . | TRBJ2-4 | TRBV6-1 | CASSVGTGRLKNIQYF
TRBD1 | 15 | . | TRBJ1-4 | TRBV7-6 | CASSIGHRGGEKLFF
TRBD1 | 11 | . | TRBJ1-1 | TRBV2 | CASSVGQEAFF
. | 16 | few | TRBJ1-1 | TRBV7-8 | CASSLELRGMNTEAFF
. | 15 | . | TRBJ2-4 | TRBV6-5 | CASSYGGMGEDIQYF
TRBD1 | 14 | . | TRBJ1-2 | TRBV7-9 | CASSLVPGGYGYTF
. | 14 | . | TRBJ2-7 | TRBV10-1 | CASSRGDTTYEQYF
. | 13 | . | TRBJ1-1 | TRBV6-2/TRBV6-3 | CASSYSGITEAFF
TRBD2 | 16 | . | TRBJ2-2 | TRBV5-1 | CASSLQTSGSAGELFF
TRBD2 | 14 | . | TRBJ2-1 | TRBV29-1 | CSVLRGTSGNEQFF
. | 11 | . | TRBJ2-7 | TRBV12-3/TRBV12-4 | CASARGYEQYF
. | 15 | . | TRBJ1-5 | TRBV28 | CASSLFWPSNQPQHF
. | 13 | . | TRBJ2-7 | TRBV11-3 | CASSLGGSYEQYF
. | 14 | . | TRBJ1-3 | TRBV28 | CASSLPGGGNTIYF
. | 14 | . | TRBJ2-7 | TRBV6-6 | CASSWVRSSYEQYF
TRBD2 | 14 | few | TRBJ2-7 | TRBV7-2 | CASSLGLAGYEQYF
. | 13 | . | TRBJ2-5 | TRBV5-4 | CASSLAGRKTQYF
. | 16 | . | TRBJ1-2 | TRBV18 | CASSPNGPAANYGYTF